The next 26 T cell receptor beta chains were all read from a single sample in a study of T cell responses to AZD1222 COVID-19 vaccine. Profiling relied on immunoSEQ multiplex PCR, and the TCRdb table lists in-frame clones only, not all of them. This table holds about 180,000 clones, around 90% found once. The source material was peripheral blood, sampled 28 days after the second AZD1222 dose. Receptors were obtained from an adult who received the AZD1222 COVID-19 vaccine.

This chain connects TRBV28 to TRBJ2-3, with TRBD1 identical over 9 bases. From germline, CDR1 is MDHEN and CDR2 SYDVKM. The CDR3 is 17 amino acids. The J segment lost 1 base and the V segment lost 5 bases, leaving 10 bases of the junction unmatched. CDR3 sequence: CASSIAGTGYRTDTQYF. In nucleotides, the CDR3 is TGTGCCAGCAGTATCGCCGGGACAGGGTACCGCACAGATACGCAGTATTTT.

The chain recombines TRBV29-1 with TRBJ2-2; no definite D call. V was pared by 6 bases and J by 6 bases, with 8 bases between. The CDR3 totals 11 residues. Germline CDR1 is SQVTM and CDR2 is ANQGSEA. CDR3 bases: TGCAGCGTAGATATCGCCGGGGAGCTGTTTTTT. Translating it yields CSVDIAGELFF.

The genes are TRBV29-1 and TRBJ2-7; 7 nucleotides align to TRBD1. The CDR3 extends over 16 amino acids. CDR1 and CDR2 (germline): SQVTM, ANQGSEA. V lost 2 bases and J lost 2; bases outside the gene matches: 12. CDR3 nucleotides: TGCAGCGTTGAATGGGACAGACCTTCCCTCACCTACGAGCAGTACTTC. This gives the protein CSVEWDRPSLTYEQYF.

This chain uses TRBV11-2 with TRBJ1-5, with 10 bases that match TRBD1. This CDR3 has 15 residues. V shed 2 bases and J 9 bases; nucleotides not matched to a gene: 7. Germline values: CDR1 SGHAT, CDR2 FQNNGV. CDR3 protein: CASSLFWDRGPPQHF. The CDR3 coding sequence is TGTGCCAGCAGCTTATTTTGGGACAGGGGTCCGCCCCAGCATTTT. The complete variable domain, with remaining parts taken from reference TRBV11-2 and TRBJ1-5, reads EAGVAQSPRYKIIEKRQSVAFWCNPISGHATLYWYQQILGQGPKLLIQFQNNGVVDDSQLPKDRFSAERLKGVDSTLKIQPAKLEDSAVYLCASSLFWDRGPPQHFGDGTRLSIL.

The chain combines TRBV18 with TRBJ1-3; TRBD1 is a possible D gene (5 bases). Germline V CDR1 and CDR2: KGHSH, LQKENI. V lost 6 bases, J lost 0 bases, and 12 bases lay in between. This CDR3 region has 15 residues. CDR3 sequence: CASSSQGHSGNTIYF. DNA for the CDR3: TGTGCCAGCTCGTCTCAGGGCCACTCTGGAAACACCATATATTTT.

V usage is TRBV19 and J usage is TRBJ2-7; D ambiguous. Germline lookup yields CDR1 LNHDA and CDR2 SQIVND (reference sequence). The CDR3 has 12 amino acids. Between the trimmed V and J ends, which lost 3 bases and 7 bases, there was a span of 10 bases. The CDR3 DNA is TGTGCCAGTAGTATGGTGTTGGGGGAGCAGTACTTC. Translating gives CASSMVLGEQYF.

The chain couples TRBV19 to TRBJ1-6; D gene unclear. The CDR3 consists of 14 residues. CDR1 LNHDA and CDR2 SQIVND come from the germline V gene (reference sequence). V lost 1 base to trimming and J lost 13 bases, with 14 bases between them. The CDR3 here is CASSIVYWSNPLHF. The DNA for the CDR3 is TGTGCCAGTAGTATAGTTTATTGGAGTAATCCCCTCCACTTT. The full variable domain, with the rest looked up from reference TRBV19 and TRBJ1-6, is DGGITQSPKYLFRKEGQNVTLSCEQNLNHDAMYWYRQDPGQGLRLIYYSQIVNDFQKGDIAEGYSVSREKKESFPLTVTSAQKNPTAFYLCASSIVYWSNPLHFGNGTRLTVT.

The chain employs TRBV18 and TRBJ1-6; no reliable D call. The CDR3 is made up of 13 amino acids. The germline gives CDR1 KGHSH, CDR2 LQKENI. Trimming cost V 2 bases and J 6 bases, with 5 bases left between them. In nucleotides, the CDR3 is TGTGCCAGCTCACCAGGGCGTAATTCACCCCTCCACTTT. As protein: CASSPGRNSPLHF. Looking up the rest from reference TRBV18 and TRBJ1-6 gives the full variable domain: NAGVMQNPRHLVRRRGQEARLRCSPMKGHSHVYWYRQLPEEGLKFMVYLQKENIIDESGMPKERFSAEFPKEGPSILRIQQVVRGDSAAYFCASSPGRNSPLHFGNGTRLTVT.

The J gene is TRBJ1-1, the V gene TRBV30, with D perhaps TRBD1 (6 bases). From germline, CDR1 is GTSNPN and CDR2 SVGIG (reference sequence). V was shortened by 2 bases and J by 7 bases, with 14 bases between the two germline ends. The CDR3 loop spans 13 amino acids. CDR3 sequence (DNA): TGTGCCTGGAGTTTTGACAGGTTGAATGAAGCTTTCTTT. It translates to CAWSFDRLNEAFF. Drawing the rest from reference TRBV30 and TRBJ1-1, the complete variable domain is SQTIHQWPATLVQPVGSPLSLECTVEGTSNPNLYWYRQAAGRGLQLLFYSVGIGQISSEVPQNLSASRPQDRQFILSSKKLLLSDSGFYLCAWSFDRLNEAFFGQGTRLTVV.

This chain links TRBV27 with TRBJ1-1; 8 nucleotides match TRBD1. V was clipped by 4 bases and J by 7 bases; unmatched bases: 2. Germline V lookup: CDR1 MNHEY, CDR2 SMNVEV (reference sequence). This CDR3 spans 12 amino acids. The chain's CDR3 is CASSYTGGEAFF. In DNA form, the CDR3 reads TGTGCCAGCAGTTATACAGGGGGTGAAGCTTTCTTT.

V usage is TRBV7-3 and J usage is TRBJ2-5; 10 bases are a match to TRBD2. J gave up 5 bases and V 1 base, and 1 base lay outside the gene matches. Germline V gene data show CDR1 as SGHTA and CDR2 as FQGTGA. This CDR3 comprises 14 residues. The CDR3 loop is CASSLNSGRETQYF. For the CDR3, the DNA is TGTGCCAGCAGCTTAAATAGCGGGAGGGAGACCCAGTACTTC.

This clone was counted between two and nine times. V and J are TRBV30 and TRBJ2-2, with 7 bases that match TRBD2. V shed 5 bases, J shed 2 bases, and the junction held 8 bases outside the gene matches. This CDR3 is built from 15 residues. Germline assignment: CDR1 GTSNPN and CDR2 SVGIG (reference sequence). CDR3 loop: CAWSGGSSNTGELFF. The CDR3 DNA follows: TGTGCCTGGTCAGGCGGGAGTTCTAACACCGGGGAGCTGTTTTTT. Full variable domain (rest looked up from reference TRBV30 and TRBJ2-2): SQTIHQWPATLVQPVGSPLSLECTVEGTSNPNLYWYRQAAGRGLQLLFYSVGIGQISSEVPQNLSASRPQDRQFILSSKKLLLSDSGFYLCAWSGGSSNTGELFFGEGSRLTVL.

The chain joins TRBV19 to TRBJ1-2; D remains ambiguous. Germline V lookup: CDR1 LNHDA, CDR2 SQIVND (reference sequence). This CDR3 is built from 14 residues. V gave up 8 bases and J gave up 4 bases, with 17 bases separating them. This chain's CDR3 is CASLIPGSGYGYTF. For the CDR3, the DNA is TGTGCCAGTTTAATTCCGGGGTCGGGCTATGGCTACACCTTC.

This chain uses TRBV7-2 with TRBJ1-4; D gene ambiguous. The germline V gene has CDR1 SGHTA and CDR2 FQGNSA. The CDR3 length is 14 residues. Trimming pared 5 bases from V and 0 bases from J, leaving 7 bases between. CDR3 sequence: CASSRGATNEKLFF. The CDR3 region has the DNA TGTGCCAGCAGCCGGGGAGCAACTAATGAAAAACTGTTTTTT.

In nucleotides, the CDR3 is TGCGCCAGCAGCTCGTCCCGGGACAGGGGCGGCACCGGGGAGCTGTTTTTT. Protein: CASSSSRDRGGTGELFF. The chain recombines TRBV5-1 with TRBJ2-2, with 10 bases that match TRBD1. Per germline, CDR1 SGHRS and CDR2 YFSETQ. This CDR3 spans 17 amino acids. V shed 3 bases, J shed 4 bases, and the junction held 9 bases outside the gene matches.

This chain connects TRBV7-9 to TRBJ2-5; 14 bases map to TRBD2. The CDR3 sequence is 17 residues long. With 5 bases clipped from V and 5 bases from J, the junction kept 10 bases outside the gene matches. Germline loops: CDR1 SEHNR, CDR2 FQNEAQ (reference sequence). CDR3 nucleotides: TGTGCCAGCAGCCGGGGGACTAGCGGGAGAATCGGGGAGACCCAGTACTTC. Translating gives CASSRGTSGRIGETQYF.

This sequence joins TRBV9 and TRBJ1-5, with 8 positions matching TRBD1. Germline V gene sequence: CDR1 SGDLS, CDR2 YYNGEE. The CDR3 spans 15 residues. V was pared by 3 bases and J by 8 bases, with 10 bases of the junction left unmatched. The CDR3 is CASSARTGPSEPQHF. CDR3 bases: TGTGCCAGCAGCGCACGGACAGGGCCCTCGGAGCCCCAGCATTTT.

This rearrangement joins TRBV6-5 to TRBJ1-2; TRBD1 agrees at 7 bases. Unmatched junction bases numbered 5, after V lost 0 bases and J lost 4 bases. From germline, CDR1 is MNHEY and CDR2 SVGAGI. There are 15 residues in the CDR3. DNA of the CDR3: TGTGCCAGCAGTTACTCTGGCCAGGGGGGCTATGGCTACACCTTC. Encoded protein: CASSYSGQGGYGYTF.

This rearrangement joins TRBV2 to TRBJ1-6; the D gene is possibly TRBD1 (6 bases). Trimming removed 8 bases from V and 10 bases from J, with 21 bases in between. The CDR3 contains 15 residues. Germline CDR1 SNHLY, CDR2 FYNNEI. CDR3 coding DNA: TGTGCCAGCGGGTTAGGGGGGACCTTAAGCTCACCCCTCCACTTT. This encodes CASGLGGTLSSPLHF.

The chain couples TRBV2 to TRBJ1-3, with D possibly matching TRBD1 (6 bases). Deletions cut 7 bases from V and 4 bases from J, with 20 bases between. The CDR3 runs 16 residues. Germline V gives CDR1 SNHLY, CDR2 FYNNEI. CDR3 amino acids: CASNLMRAGEGNTIYF. Written as DNA, the CDR3 is TGTGCCAGCAACCTAATGCGAGCAGGGGAAGGAAACACCATATATTTT.

The genes are TRBV5-6 and TRBJ2-7; D is unclear. The V gene's germline CDR1 is SGHDT and CDR2 YYEEEE. V was clipped by 4 bases and J by 0 bases, with 11 bases between them. CDR3 size: 14 residues. CDR3 protein: CASSRTWSSYEQYF. The DNA of the CDR3 is TGTGCCAGCAGCCGGACCTGGAGCTCCTACGAGCAGTACTTC.

This chain connects TRBV15 to TRBJ1-5; TRBD1 agrees at 9 bases. The CDR3 extends over 13 amino acids. V shed 5 bases and J 7 bases; nucleotides not matched to a gene: 3. CDR1 and CDR2 (germline): LNHNV, YYDKDF (reference sequence). Written as DNA, the CDR3 is TGTGCCACCAGCGGACAGGGGAGCCAGCCCCAGCATTTT. Its translation: CATSGQGSQPQHF.

V is TRBV7-2 and J is TRBJ2-7; D ambiguous. Between the trimmed V and J ends, which lost 0 bases and 0 bases, there was a span of 12 bases. The CDR3 contains 16 residues. Germline CDR1 SGHTA, CDR2 FQGNSA. DNA of the CDR3: TGTGCCAGCAGCTTAGCTTCTGGCCAAAGCTCCTACGAGCAGTACTTC. It translates to CASSLASGQSSYEQYF.

The chain recombines TRBV7-8 with TRBJ2-1, with 11 bases lining up with TRBD1. V lost 4 bases and J lost 5; bases outside the gene matches: 10. The germline CDR1 and CDR2 sequences are SGHVS and FQNEAQ. This CDR3 has 17 residues. CDR3 residues: CASSYPRTGGMNNEQFF. CDR3 DNA sequence: TGTGCCAGCAGCTATCCACGGACAGGGGGCATGAACAATGAGCAGTTCTTC.

The chain joins TRBV2 to TRBJ2-3; 7 bases map to TRBD2. V lost 3 bases and J lost 2; bases outside the gene matches: 14. Germline V gene lookup returns CDR1 SNHLY and CDR2 FYNNEI. CDR3 size: 18 residues. CDR3 sequence reads: CASSEAGAGTIYTDTQYF. The CDR3 DNA follows: TGTGCCAGCAGTGAGGCGGGAGCGGGGACTATATACACAGATACGCAGTATTTT.

DNA of the CDR3: TGCGCCAGCAGCTTGGCTAGCAATCAGCCCCAGCATTTT. Protein product: CASSLASNQPQHF. This chain uses TRBV5-1 with TRBJ1-5; D gene ambiguous. V lost 0 bases and J lost 0, with 1 base in between. This CDR3 spans 13 amino acids. Per the germline V gene, CDR1 is SGHRS and CDR2 is YFSETQ.